Included here is one TCR beta chain sequence, with context. Its antigen is currently unknown. The sample belongs to a study of T cell responses to AZD1222 COVID-19 vaccine. Overall study context: Second-dose schedules of about 4 or about 12 weeks were combined. Study-wide findings and caveats: None of the repertoires were sampled until the peak T cell response had passed. Only a handful of individuals given AZD1222 were seropositive at baseline. A reported finding is that nearly half of spike-specific TCRs target unmutated variant regions.

Data came from immunoSEQ multiplex PCR; TCRdb stores just in-frame clones and leaves some out. The sample includes around 84,000 clones, 85% to 90% seen only once; the top ten take around 29%. The CDR3 is 15 amino acids. V lost 3 bases to trimming and J lost 4 bases; unmatched junction nucleotides: 6. The germline CDR1 and CDR2 sequences are KGHDR and SFDVKD. The receptor was isolated from an adult in good health. The chain links TRBV24-1 to TRBJ2-3, with 7 bases identical to TRBD1. The starting material was peripheral blood, obtained on day 0 of AZD1222 vaccination. The CDR3 region has the DNA TGTGCCACCAGTGATACAGGGGCGTCGGCAGATACGCAGTATTTT. This codes for CATSDTGASADTQYF.